What follows are 30 T cell receptor beta chains derived from one specimen sequenced in a study of blood T cell repertoires in COVID-19. The data were produced by immunoSEQ multiplex PCR, yet TCRdb's version contains in-frame clones alone and is incomplete. The table records 150,000 to 200,000 clones, 80% to 85% of them present only once. The sequenced sample was peripheral blood. The source of these receptors is a woman in her sixties or seventies with COVID-19, enrolled during active disease.

The chain carries TRBV4-2 and TRBJ2-7, with TRBD2 matching 8 bases. This CDR3 is 13 amino acids long. The ends lost 3 bases at V and 3 bases at J; junction bases unmatched: 1. CDR1 LGHNA and CDR2 YNFKEQ come from the germline V gene. CDR3 protein: CASSQGLDYEQYF. CDR3 nucleotides: TGTGCCAGCAGCCAGGGACTAGACTACGAGCAGTACTTC.

A single count supports this clone. The V gene is TRBV12-3 or TRBV12-4, the J gene TRBJ2-7; D is undetermined. Trimming pared 3 bases from V and 3 bases from J, leaving 9 bases between. CDR3 size: 13 residues. CDR3 in amino acids: CASSLGMSYEQYV. DNA of the CDR3: TGTGCCAGCAGTTTGGGCATGAGCTACGAGCAGTACGTC.

This rearrangement joins TRBV11-2 to TRBJ1-1, with TRBD1 as a possible D gene (5 bases). The germline V and J ends were trimmed by 8 bases and 0 bases, with 10 bases remaining between them. The CDR3 runs to 13 residues. Germline V gene data show CDR1 as SGHAT and CDR2 as FQNNGV. CDR3 in DNA: TGTGCCAGCGGACGACAGATGAACACTGAAGCTTTCTTT. This sequence encodes CASGRQMNTEAFF.

This clone was recorded once. The chain is built from TRBV7-8 and TRBJ2-7, with 10 bases aligning to TRBD2. The junction had 9 bases not matched to a gene; V was cut back by 1 base and J by 9 bases. The germline V gene encodes CDR1 SGHVS and CDR2 FQNEAQ. This CDR3 region has 15 residues. The CDR3 region has the DNA TGTGCCAGCAGCTTAGTGGCTAGCGGGAGACTCGTGCAGTACTTC. This codes for CASSLVASGRLVQYF. Filled out from reference TRBV7-8 and TRBJ2-7, the complete variable domain reads GAGVSQSPRYKVAKRGQDVALRCDPISGHVSLFWYQQALGQGPEFLTYFQNEAQLDKSGLPSDRFFAERPEGSVSTLKIQRTQQEDSAVYLCASSLVASGRLVQYFGPGTRLTVT.

The chain has TRBV7-2 and TRBJ1-2; the match to TRBD1 covers 9 bases. V was pared by 4 bases and J by 3 bases, with 3 bases of the junction left unmatched. The germline V gene encodes CDR1 SGHTA and CDR2 FQGNSA. The length of the CDR3 is 14 residues. CDR3 region: CASSSGTGYYGYTF. CDR3 sequence (DNA): TGTGCCAGCAGCTCCGGGACAGGGTACTATGGCTACACCTTC.

The rearrangement links TRBV27 to TRBJ2-7, with D tentatively TRBD2 (7 bases). Germline CDR1 is MNHEY and CDR2 is SMNVEV (reference sequence). This CDR3 has 15 residues. The V and J ends lost 2 bases and 3 bases respectively, with 14 bases between them. The chain's CDR3 is CASSLGGGGYYEQYF. DNA for the CDR3: TGTGCCAGCAGTTTAGGAGGGGGGGGTTACTACGAGCAGTACTTC.

The chain is built from TRBV19 and TRBJ1-2; 8 bases agree with TRBD1. Losses at the gene ends were 0 bases for V and 4 bases for J; bases not matched to a gene: 1. This CDR3 spans 14 amino acids. The germline V gene has CDR1 LNHDA and CDR2 SQIVND (reference sequence). CDR3 loop: CASSIETGAYGYTF. The CDR3 nucleotides read TGTGCCAGTAGTATAGAGACAGGGGCCTATGGCTACACCTTC.

The gene calls are TRBV7-7 and TRBJ2-3; TRBD2 matches at 9 bases. Germline lookup yields CDR1 SSHAT and CDR2 FNYEAQ (reference sequence). The J segment lost 4 bases and the V segment lost 2 bases, leaving 4 bases of the junction unmatched. This CDR3 is 15 amino acids long. CDR3 loop: CASSLLAGFSDTQYF. The DNA for the CDR3 is TGTGCCAGCAGCTTACTAGCGGGGTTCTCAGATACGCAGTATTTT.

V usage is TRBV4-1 and J usage is TRBJ2-5; D remains ambiguous. Germline lookup yields CDR1 MGHRA and CDR2 YSYEKL. The CDR3 extends over 14 amino acids. V lost 2 bases to trimming and J lost 5 bases, with 12 bases between them. DNA for the CDR3: TGCGCCAGCAGCCAATTGGCAGGTGGGGAGACCCAGTACTTC. Protein sequence: CASSQLAGGETQYF.

This rearrangement joins TRBV7-8 to TRBJ2-5; D is unresolved. CDR1 is SGHVS, CDR2 FQNEAQ, per germline. V lost 1 base, J lost 5 bases, and 17 bases lay in between. The length of the CDR3 is 16 residues. CDR3 DNA: TGTGCCAGCAGCTTAGGTAGTGCGCCGCCATCGGAGACCCAGTACTTC. This encodes CASSLGSAPPSETQYF.

The chain carries TRBV12-5 and TRBJ2-5, with TRBD2 matching over 13 bases. This CDR3 spans 15 amino acids. Germline V gives CDR1 LGHNT, CDR2 FRNRAP. Losses at the gene ends were 4 bases for V and 2 bases for J; bases not matched to a gene: 1. The CDR3 nucleotides read TGTGCTAGTGGTTCGGGACTAGCGGGACAAGAGACCCAGTACTTC. Its protein product is CASGSGLAGQETQYF.

This sequence joins TRBV5-6 and TRBJ2-7; TRBD1 is a possible D gene (5 bases). CDR3 size: 15 residues. Germline V gene lookup returns CDR1 SGHDT and CDR2 YYEEEE. Trimming took 2 bases from V and 1 from J, leaving 13 bases between them. The CDR3 DNA follows: TGTGCCAGCAGCTTCAAACCAGGGAATTCCTACGAGCAGTACGTC. Translating it yields CASSFKPGNSYEQYV.

This clone was observed many times. J is TRBJ1-3 and V is TRBV6-5; D gene uncertain. V dropped 4 bases and J dropped 0 bases, with 13 bases sitting between them. The CDR3 spans 16 residues. CDR1 MNHEY and CDR2 SVGAGI come from the germline V gene. The DNA for the CDR3 is TGTGCCAGCAGTTCTTTACGGGTTCTCTCTGGAAACACCATATATTTT. This codes for CASSSLRVLSGNTIYF.

The V and J genes are TRBV10-3 and TRBJ2-1, with 8 bases identical to TRBD1. The CDR3 runs to 15 residues. CDR1 and CDR2 (germline): ENHRY, SYGVKD. Unmatched junction bases numbered 8, after V lost 2 bases and J lost 8 bases. Written as DNA, the CDR3 is TGTGCCATCAGTGAGCAGACAGGGGACTGGGATGAGCAGTTCTTC. Amino acid sequence: CAISEQTGDWDEQFF.

The genes are TRBV5-1 and TRBJ1-2; TRBD1 aligns across 9 bases. V lost 8 bases and J lost 4; bases outside the gene matches: 12. Looked up from germline, CDR1 is SGHRS and CDR2 is YFSETQ. The CDR3 totals 15 residues. Written as DNA, the CDR3 is TGCGCCAGTAAATGGGCGGGACAGGGTTTCTATGGCTACACCTTC. Its translation: CASKWAGQGFYGYTF. Together with reference TRBV5-1 and TRBJ1-2, the CDR3 gives the full variable domain: KAGVTQTPRYLIKTRGQQVTLSCSPISGHRSVSWYQQTPGQGLQFLFEYFSETQRNKGNFPGRFSGRQFSNSRSEMNVSTLELGDSALYLCASKWAGQGFYGYTFGSGTRLTVV.

The V and J genes are TRBV2 and TRBJ2-3; TRBD2 might be the D (6 bases). CDR1 is SNHLY, CDR2 FYNNEI, per germline. V dropped 7 bases and J dropped 0 bases, with 11 bases sitting between them. The CDR3 is 14 residues long. The CDR3 sequence is CASIKRVSTDTQYF. The CDR3 DNA reads as TGTGCCAGCATTAAGCGGGTGAGCACAGATACGCAGTATTTT.

The chain joins TRBV30 to TRBJ1-1, with unresolved D. Per the germline V gene, CDR1 is GTSNPN and CDR2 is SVGIG (reference sequence). The CDR3 is made up of 13 amino acids. Trimming stripped 5 bases from V and 6 bases from J, with 16 bases between. CDR3 nucleotides: TGTGCCTGGCAACAAACAGCCTCCCCTGAAGCTTTCTTT. Translated: CAWQQTASPEAFF.

The V call is TRBV7-2, the J call TRBJ2-1; TRBD2 agrees at 13 bases. This CDR3 has 16 residues. The V segment lost 5 bases and the J segment 5 bases; nucleotides outside the gene matches: 6. The germline gives CDR1 SGHTA, CDR2 FQGNSA. CDR3 sequence: CASSPDGTSGNNEQFF. The CDR3 region has the DNA TGTGCCAGCAGCCCCGACGGGACTAGCGGGAACAATGAGCAGTTCTTC.

The V and J genes are TRBV4-1 and TRBJ1-6; a weak D match, TRBD1 (5 bases). The CDR3 contains 15 residues. The germline gives CDR1 MGHRA, CDR2 YSYEKL. V lost 2 bases to trimming and J lost 8 bases, with 13 bases between them. The CDR3 loop is CASSQSDRDYSPLHF. As DNA, the CDR3 is TGCGCCAGCAGCCAATCTGACAGAGATTATTCACCCCTCCACTTT.

The chain has TRBV5-5 and TRBJ1-1, with D possibly being TRBD1 (5 bases). V was shortened by 1 base and J by 1 base, with 5 bases between the two germline ends. CDR3 length: 13 residues. CDR1 is SGHKS and CDR2 is YYEKEE in the germline V gene (reference sequence). The CDR3 protein is CASSLQGNTEAFF. In nucleotides, the CDR3 is TGTGCCAGCAGCTTGCAGGGGAACACTGAAGCTTTCTTT.

This chain links TRBV11-2 with TRBJ2-7; D gene uncertain. Germline loops: CDR1 SGHAT, CDR2 FQNNGV. CDR3 length: 15 amino acids. V was trimmed by 1 base and J by 4 bases, leaving 14 bases between them. The CDR3 is CASSLVGSGLYEQYF. For the CDR3, the DNA is TGTGCCAGCAGCTTAGTAGGATCTGGGCTTTACGAGCAGTACTTC.

The CDR3 spells CASSNRTGTFF. The CDR3 DNA is TGTGCCAGCAGTAATCGGACAGGCACTTTCTTT. The chain uses TRBV27 and TRBJ1-1, with 7 positions matching TRBD1. CDR1 is MNHEY and CDR2 is SMNVEV in the germline V gene (reference sequence). The CDR3 contains 11 residues. V lost 5 bases to trimming and J lost 12 bases; unmatched junction nucleotides: 6.

The chain has TRBV5-8 and TRBJ1-1, with D perhaps matching TRBD1 (5 bases). The germline V and J ends were trimmed by 3 bases and 0 bases, with 12 bases remaining between them. The germline V gene has CDR1 SGHTS and CDR2 YDEGEE. The length of the CDR3 is 15 residues. CDR3 DNA sequence: TGTGCCAGCAGCTCCGTGGGGCGGTTGAACACTGAAGCTTTCTTT. Protein product: CASSSVGRLNTEAFF.

This sequence joins TRBV5-4 and TRBJ2-6, with TRBD1 as a possible D gene (6 bases). The CDR3 runs to 14 residues. Germline V gene lookup returns CDR1 SGHNT and CDR2 YYREEE (reference sequence). With 5 bases removed from V and 6 bases from J, the gap between germline ends came to 12 bases. The CDR3 is CASRHGGPANVLTF. Here the CDR3 DNA reads TGTGCCAGCAGACATGGGGGCCCGGCCAACGTCCTGACTTTC.

The genes are TRBV6-5 and TRBJ2-3, with D possibly matching TRBD2 (7 bases). CDR3 length equals 15 residues. V lost 4 bases and J 6 bases, leaving 17 bases between the germline ends. From germline, CDR1 is MNHEY and CDR2 SVGAGI. The CDR3 sequence is CASSLTSGGPDTQYF. CDR3 bases: TGTGCCAGCAGTTTGACGTCGGGGGGCCCGGATACGCAGTATTTT.

This clone appeared a few times. The CDR3 DNA follows: TGTGCCAGCAGCTTAGCTAGTGCCCCGGATACGCAGTATTTT. It specifies CASSLASAPDTQYF. The chain has TRBV5-4 and TRBJ2-3; D is unclear. V was clipped by 2 bases and J by 6 bases, with 13 bases between them. The germline CDR1 and CDR2 sequences are SGHNT and YYREEE (reference sequence). This CDR3 is 14 amino acids long.

The chain employs TRBV7-2 and TRBJ1-1, with a possible D match to TRBD1 (6 bases). Trimming removed 1 base at V and 4 bases at J, with 13 bases between. Germline values: CDR1 SGHTA, CDR2 FQGNSA. There are 15 residues in the CDR3. The CDR3 protein is CASSLGGLRITEAFF. The CDR3 nucleotides read TGTGCCAGCAGCTTAGGGGGGCTAAGAATCACTGAAGCTTTCTTT.

J is TRBJ1-1 and V is TRBV19, with unresolved D. Germline V gene data show CDR1 as LNHDA and CDR2 as SQIVND (reference sequence). V was shortened by 1 base and J by 5 bases, with 8 bases between the two germline ends. This CDR3 is built from 13 residues. CDR3 coding DNA: TGTGCCAGTAGTATAGGAGTAGATACTGAAGCTTTCTTT. Amino acids: CASSIGVDTEAFF.

The rearrangement joins TRBV3-1 (or the pseudogene TRBV3-2) to TRBJ2-1; 7 bases agree with TRBD1. Germline assignment: CDR1 LGHDT and CDR2 YNNKEL (reference sequence). Germline trimming cut 4 bases from V and 3 bases from J; bases unmatched to any gene: 9. The CDR3 has 16 amino acids. CDR3 in DNA: TGTGCCAGCAGCCGGCGACAGGGATTAGGCTACAATGAGCAGTTCTTC. The encoded protein is CASSRRQGLGYNEQFF.

The chain joins TRBV9 to TRBJ1-2; no reliable D call. Between the trimmed V and J ends, which lost 4 bases and 0 bases, there was a span of 13 bases. The CDR3 has 15 residues. Germline V gene data show CDR1 as SGDLS and CDR2 as YYNGEE. The DNA of the CDR3 is TGTGCCAGCAGCCGGGGAGGAGTCACTAACTATGGCTACACCTTC. Translated, it gives CASSRGGVTNYGYTF.